This TCR beta chain was sequenced during a study of control samples from healthy donors and cancer patients. Profiled with immunoSEQ multiplex PCR; TCRdb holds only in-frame clones, not every one. The sample carries some 120,000 clones, roughly 91% recorded once. Looked up from germline, CDR1 is SGDLS and CDR2 is YYNGEE. Trimming cost V 0 bases and J 10 bases; bases outside gene matches: 3. The CDR3 extends over 14 amino acids. The sequence was collected from a woman aged 70-85 years in good health. Sequenced sample: blood. The chain couples TRBV9 to TRBJ1-6, with 8 bases identical to TRBD1. CDR3 sequence: CASSVEQGDSPLHF. CDR3 in DNA: TGTGCCAGCAGCGTAGAACAGGGGGACTCACCCCTCCACTTT.